One sample yielded the 28 T cell receptor beta chains listed below, sequenced in a study of Graves' ophthalmopathy and Graves' hyperthyroidism. RNA transcripts yielded amplified TCR beta CDR3 regions. First-round RT-PCR with HTBI primers preceded a second-round multiplex PCR. TCRdb re-analysed the multiplex PCR reads in MiXCR, keeping a single row per CDR3 protein. This table has roughly 410,000 distinct CDR3 sequences, about 16% appearing once. The sequencing input was peripheral blood. These TCRs come from a woman aged 18-35 years with stable Graves' hyperthyroidism.

This clonotype has a count of ten or more. The CDR3 DNA follows: TGTGCCACCAGTGATCCCCGGACGGGAGGCCAAGAGACCCAGTACTTC. Translated, it gives CATSDPRTGGQETQYF. The chain combines TRBV24-1 with TRBJ2-5; 7 nucleotides line up with TRBD2. CDR1 is KGHDR and CDR2 is SFDVKD in the germline V gene. The CDR3 spans 16 residues. Trimming took 3 bases from V and 1 from J; bases not matched to a gene: 7.

This clonotype was observed at least ten times. The chain is built from TRBV6-1 and TRBJ2-7; possibly TRBD1 for D (5 bases). The V gene lost 6 bases and the J gene lost 0 bases, with 12 bases spanning the gap. The CDR3 is made up of 14 amino acids. CDR1 is MNHNS and CDR2 is SASEGT in the germline V gene. CDR3 region: CASSPRESSYEQYF. The CDR3 DNA reads as TGTGCCAGCAGCCCCAGGGAAAGCTCCTACGAGCAGTACTTC.

There are many counts of this clonotype. V is TRBV7-9 and J is TRBJ1-2; possible D gene TRBD1, 6 bases. Germline CDR1 and CDR2: SEHNR and FQNEAQ (reference sequence). V dropped 2 bases and J dropped 10 bases, with 14 bases sitting between them. This CDR3 region has 13 residues. The CDR3 spells CASSLKGQIYYTF. CDR3 sequence (DNA): TGTGCCAGCAGCTTAAAGGGACAAATCTACTACACCTTC.

This clonotype was recorded many times. V and J are TRBV29-1 and TRBJ1-2; TRBD1 aligns across 12 bases. The trim removed 7 bases at V and 4 bases at J, leaving 7 bases unmatched. CDR3 length: 14 residues. The germline CDR1 and CDR2 sequences are SQVTM and ANQGSEA. This CDR3 reads CSGFGTGGFYGYTF. The CDR3, as DNA: TGCAGCGGCTTCGGGACAGGGGGCTTCTATGGCTACACCTTC.

There are a few counts of this clonotype. The V and J genes are TRBV24-1 and TRBJ1-5, with 9 bases matching TRBD1. Germline V CDR1 and CDR2: KGHDR, SFDVKD. The ends lost 3 bases at V and 6 bases at J; junction bases unmatched: 5. The CDR3 extends over 15 amino acids. CDR3 protein: CATSDGQGNGQPQHF. CDR3 sequence (DNA): TGTGCCACCAGTGATGGACAGGGGAACGGTCAGCCCCAGCATTTT.

This chain joins TRBV6-5 and TRBJ2-7; weak D call: TRBD1 (5 bases). Per the germline V gene, CDR1 is MNHEY and CDR2 is SVGAGI. Trimming left V 4 bases short and J 2 bases short, with 12 bases between. The CDR3 runs to 14 residues. Written as DNA, the CDR3 is TGTGCCAGCAGTTCTGGGGCCAGCCCCTACGAGCAGTACTTC. It codes for CASSSGASPYEQYF.

This clonotype has at least ten counts. J is TRBJ2-7 and V is TRBV27, with D perhaps given as TRBD1 or TRBD2 (5 bases each). This CDR3 spans 16 amino acids. V lost 2 bases to trimming and J lost 0 bases, with 14 bases between them. Germline CDR1 MNHEY, CDR2 SMNVEV (reference sequence). The CDR3 nucleotides read TGTGCCAGCAGTTTAGGAAAGGGGACCTCCTCCTACGAGCAGTACTTC. Translation gives CASSLGKGTSSYEQYF.

In this sample, this clonotype turned up a few times. CDR3 region: CASSPGPEEAFF. In DNA, the CDR3 is TGTGCCAGCAGCCCAGGACCGGAGGAAGCTTTCTTT. This chain connects TRBV3-1 to TRBJ1-1; D remains unclear. This CDR3 region has 12 residues. Trimming took 4 bases from V and 8 from J, leaving 11 bases between them. The germline gives CDR1 LGHDT, CDR2 YNNKEL (reference sequence).

This clonotype was picked up many times. The chain uses TRBV6-5 and TRBJ1-2, with a weak D call TRBD1 (6 bases). CDR1 and CDR2 from the germline V gene are MNHEY and SVGAGI. Trimming took off 2 bases at V and 5 bases at J, with 18 bases between the two ends. This CDR3 contains 16 residues. The DNA of the CDR3 is TGTGCCAGCAGTTACCCCCCGCCGGGAGGGGGGTATGGCTACACCTTC. Residues: CASSYPPPGGGYGYTF.

The sample holds many counts of this clonotype. The chain carries TRBV4-1 and TRBJ1-2, with TRBD1 as a possible D gene (5 bases). The CDR3 is made up of 15 amino acids. Germline V gives CDR1 MGHRA, CDR2 YSYEKL. The V end was cut by 1 base, the J end by 3 bases, with 12 bases between. DNA of the CDR3: TGCGCCAGCAGCCAAGTCTGGGGGTACGACTATGGCTACACCTTC. Encoded protein: CASSQVWGYDYGYTF.

CDR3: CSARDWKKAKNIQYF. The CDR3, as DNA: TGCAGTGCTAGAGATTGGAAGAAAGCCAAAAACATTCAGTACTTC. The V call is TRBV20-1, the J call TRBJ2-4; D unresolved. With 0 bases removed from V and 0 bases from J, the gap between germline ends came to 9 bases. CDR1 DFQATT and CDR2 SNEGSKA come from the germline V gene (reference sequence). The CDR3 is 15 residues long.

This clonotype was counted many times. CDR3 sequence reads: CASRGNSRAEAFF. The CDR3 nucleotides are TGTGCCAGCAGGGGGAACAGCCGAGCTGAAGCTTTCTTT. This chain joins TRBV7-3 and TRBJ1-1; no definite D call. CDR3 length equals 13 residues. Germline lookup yields CDR1 SGHTA and CDR2 FQGTGA. Trimming removed 6 bases from V and 6 bases from J, with 14 bases in between.

This clonotype was picked up many times. V gene TRBV27 combines with J gene TRBJ1-2; 11 bases fit TRBD1. V was pared by 4 bases and J by 0 bases, with 4 bases of the junction left unmatched. This CDR3 contains 16 residues. In germline, CDR1 is MNHEY, CDR2 SMNVEV (reference sequence). CDR3 sequence: CASSSDRGRPNYGYTF. The CDR3, as DNA: TGTGCCAGCAGTTCGGACAGGGGGCGGCCTAACTATGGCTACACCTTC.

This clonotype was picked up a small number of times. An end of the junction differs from the germline gene, which may be a read error. The chain combines TRBV18 with TRBJ1-1; D is ambiguous. CDR3 length equals 13 residues. Germline values: CDR1 KGHSH, CDR2 LQKENI. The CDR3: CANSPSRNTEAFF. In DNA, the CDR3 is TGTGCCAACTCACCAAGCCGAAACACTGAAGCTTTCTTT.

This clonotype showed up just a few times. The chain has TRBV20-1 and TRBJ2-7; perhaps TRBD2 as D (5 bases). V gave up 3 bases and J gave up 1 base, with 10 bases separating them. This CDR3 comprises 13 residues. The germline CDR1 and CDR2 sequences are DFQATT and SNEGSKA (reference sequence). This chain's CDR3 is CSAREGGSYEQYF. Here the CDR3 DNA reads TGCAGTGCTAGGGAAGGAGGTTCCTACGAGCAGTACTTC.

Turning to this clonotype: Possible read error: a much larger clone is one base away. The chain is built from TRBV25-1 and TRBJ2-7; 8 positions agree with TRBD2. The CDR3 length is 15 residues. Germline V CDR1 and CDR2: MGHDK, SYGVNS. The CDR3 nucleotides read TGTGCCTGCAGTGAATTTGCGGGGGGCTCCTACGAGCAGTACTTC. Encoded protein: CACSEFAGGSYEQYF.

Details on this clonotype: One junction end disagrees with the germline gene, perhaps due to a read error. The J gene is TRBJ1-6, the V gene TRBV12-3 or TRBV12-4; D perhaps matches TRBD1 (5 bases). The CDR3 is made up of 17 amino acids. For the CDR3, the DNA is TGCGCCAGCAGTTTTGAGGGACCCGGCTCCTATAATTCACCCCTCCACTTT. Protein sequence: CASSFEGPGSYNSPLHF.

This clonotype came up many times. The CDR3 is CASRVGEASNQPQHF. In nucleotides, the CDR3 is TGTGCCAGCAGAGTGGGGGAAGCGAGCAATCAGCCCCAGCATTTT. The chain uses TRBV11-2 and TRBJ1-5; possibly TRBD1 for D (5 bases). V was shortened by 6 bases and J by 1 base, with 13 bases between the two germline ends. CDR3 length: 15 amino acids. From germline, CDR1 is SGHAT and CDR2 FQNNGV.

This clonotype appeared many times. This chain connects TRBV27 to TRBJ2-5; the D is unclear. With 4 bases removed from V and 5 bases from J, the gap between germline ends came to 11 bases. The CDR3 consists of 13 residues. Germline CDR1 and CDR2: MNHEY and SMNVEV (reference sequence). CDR3 DNA sequence: TGTGCCAGCAGTTCACCCCTGAGGGAGACCCAGTACTTC. It translates to CASSSPLRETQYF.

This clonotype appeared many times. This sequence joins TRBV13 and TRBJ2-5; D gene uncertain. This CDR3 has 13 amino acids. The germline V gene encodes CDR1 PRHDT and CDR2 FYEKMQ (reference sequence). The ends were cut back, 2 bases at V and 3 bases at J, with 7 bases in the middle. The DNA for the CDR3 is TGTGCCAGCAGCTTATTCTCTAAAGAGACCCAGTACTTC. Residues: CASSLFSKETQYF.

Many counts were recorded for this clonotype. The chain joins TRBV2 to TRBJ2-7; maybe TRBD1 (6 bases). Trimming cost V 2 bases and J 0 bases, with 8 bases left between them. The V gene's germline CDR1 is SNHLY and CDR2 FYNNEI. CDR3 size: 14 residues. CDR3: CASSERGFSYEQYF. The CDR3 nucleotides read TGTGCCAGCAGTGAAAGGGGGTTCTCCTACGAGCAGTACTTC.

Comment on this clonotype: Because the CDR3 is missing its conserved closing phenylalanine or tryptophan, this is likely a read error. The V gene is TRBV6-1, the J gene TRBJ2-6, with TRBD1 identical over 8 bases. V shed 6 bases, J shed 0 bases, and the junction held 4 bases outside the gene matches. The CDR3 spans 16 residues. Germline V gene sequence: CDR1 MNHNS, CDR2 SASEGT. The CDR3 spells CASRGTGSSGANVLTL. The CDR3 region has the DNA TGTGCCAGCAGGGGGACAGGCTCCTCTGGGGCCAACGTCCTGACTCTC.

This clonotype has ten or more counts. V and J are TRBV7-6 and TRBJ2-5, with TRBD2 identical over 7 bases. The junction had 17 bases not matched to a gene; V was cut back by 5 bases and J by 2 bases. CDR1 and CDR2 from the germline V gene are SGHVS and FNYEAQ. The CDR3 consists of 18 residues. The DNA for the CDR3 is TGTGCCAGCAGCCCCACCCCCCGACTAGCCCTATTTCAAGAGACCCAGTACTTC. Its translation is CASSPTPRLALFQETQYF. Supplemented by reference TRBV7-6 and TRBJ2-5, the full variable domain reads GAGVSQSPRYKVTKRGQDVALRCDPISGHVSLYWYRQALGQGPEFLTYFNYEAQQDKSGLPNDRFSAERPEGSISTLTIQRTEQRDSAMYRCASSPTPRLALFQETQYFGPGTRLLVL.

For this clonotype: Since a much larger clone is just one base distant, this may be a read error. It is likely a read error, because the conserved phenylalanine at the end of the CDR3 is missing. V usage is TRBV4-1 and J usage is TRBJ1-5; the D is unclear. The V end was cut by 1 base, the J end by 5 bases, with 12 bases between. The CDR3 contains 15 residues. CDR1 is MGHRA and CDR2 is YSYEKL in the germline V gene. This chain's CDR3 is CASSQAFGSYQPQHS. The CDR3 DNA reads TGCGCCAGCAGCCAAGCTTTTGGCAGCTATCAGCCCCAGCATTCT.

The sample holds a few counts of this clonotype. This clone may be a read error of a much larger clone one base away. The rearrangement joins TRBV6-5 to TRBJ1-6, with D perhaps matching TRBD1 (6 bases). Per the germline V gene, CDR1 is MNHEY and CDR2 is SVGAGI. CDR3 length equals 17 residues. For the CDR3, the DNA is TGTGCCAGCAGTTATGGGTGGGGGGCTGGTTTAAATTCACACCTCCACTTT. This encodes CASSYGWGAGLNSHLHF.

This clonotype came up many times. DNA of the CDR3: TGCGCCAGCAGCCAAGACAACTACTATGGCTACACCTTC. It specifies CASSQDNYYGYTF. The rearrangement joins TRBV4-1 to TRBJ1-2; D unclear. Germline assignment: CDR1 MGHRA and CDR2 YSYEKL. The V gene lost 0 bases and the J gene lost 3 bases, with 5 bases spanning the gap. The CDR3 length is 13 residues.

Turning to this clonotype: A clone one base away is much larger, so this may be a read error. CDR3 DNA: TGTGCCAGCGGACGTTTGAACACTGAAGCTTGCTTT. Translating it yields CASGRLNTEACF. The V call is TRBV27, the J call TRBJ1-1; the D is unclear. This CDR3 region has 12 residues. Germline V lookup: CDR1 MNHEY, CDR2 SMNVEV (reference sequence).

The count of this clonotype is one. V gene TRBV2 combines with J gene TRBJ2-7; D may be TRBD2 (5 bases). Germline V gene data show CDR1 as SNHLY and CDR2 as FYNNEI. V was pared by 3 bases and J by 2 bases, with 8 bases between. The CDR3 loop spans 13 amino acids. The CDR3 DNA sequence: TGTGCCAGCAGTGACCTAGCCCCCTACGAGCAGTACTTC. Encoded protein: CASSDLAPYEQYF.